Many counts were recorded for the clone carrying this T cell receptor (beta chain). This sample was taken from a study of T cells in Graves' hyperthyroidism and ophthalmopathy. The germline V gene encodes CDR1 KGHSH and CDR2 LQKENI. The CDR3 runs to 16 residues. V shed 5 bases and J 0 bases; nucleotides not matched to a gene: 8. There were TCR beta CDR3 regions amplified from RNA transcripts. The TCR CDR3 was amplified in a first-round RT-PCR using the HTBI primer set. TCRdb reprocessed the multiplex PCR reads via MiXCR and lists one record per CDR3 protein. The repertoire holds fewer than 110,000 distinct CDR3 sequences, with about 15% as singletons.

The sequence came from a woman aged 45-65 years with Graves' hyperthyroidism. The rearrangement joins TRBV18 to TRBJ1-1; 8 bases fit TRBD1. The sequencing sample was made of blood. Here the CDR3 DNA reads TGTGCCAGCTCAGAAGGCACAGGGGGTTTGAACACTGAAGCTTTCTTT. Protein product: CASSEGTGGLNTEAFF.